These 18 T cell receptor beta chains came from one sample sequenced in a study of blood T cell repertoires in COVID-19. Clones were sequenced by immunoSEQ multiplex PCR, and TCRdb holds only the in-frame ones, with some missing. The table lists tens of thousands of clones, 70% to 80% of them singletons. The sequenced sample consisted of peripheral blood. Source of these receptors: a man between 65 and 85 years old with COVID-19, enrolled during active disease.

This clone turned up a few times. The gene calls are TRBV18 and TRBJ2-1; 15 bases agree with TRBD2. Germline V lookup: CDR1 KGHSH, CDR2 LQKENI. V was clipped by 0 bases and J by 9 bases; unmatched bases: 3. The CDR3 length is 16 residues. CDR3 DNA sequence: TGTGCCAGCTCACCACCGGGACTAGCGGGAGGAGGTGAGCAGTTCTTC. Its protein product is CASSPPGLAGGGEQFF.

The V call is TRBV7-2, the J call TRBJ2-7; D might be TRBD2 (6 bases). The V gene's germline CDR1 is SGHTA and CDR2 FQGNSA. The length of the CDR3 is 14 residues. Between the trimmed V and J ends, which lost 1 base and 1 base, there was a span of 8 bases. CDR3 loop: CASSLVAGSYEQYF. The CDR3, as DNA: TGTGCCAGCAGCTTAGTGGCGGGATCCTACGAGCAGTACTTC.

This clone was counted only a few times. V usage is TRBV18 and J usage is TRBJ1-2; unclear D gene. Between the trimmed V and J ends, which lost 2 bases and 7 bases, there was a span of 5 bases. CDR3 length equals 11 residues. Per the germline V gene, CDR1 is KGHSH and CDR2 is LQKENI. The CDR3 reads CASSPGGGYTF. CDR3 sequence (DNA): TGTGCCAGCTCACCAGGAGGTGGCTACACCTTC.

The CDR3 nucleotides read TGTGCCAGCAGCTTAACCCGGACTAGCGGGAGATCCTACGAGCAGTACTTC. Encoded protein: CASSLTRTSGRSYEQYF. The chain has TRBV7-9 and TRBJ2-7; 13 bases are shared with TRBD2. CDR3 size: 17 residues. V shed 2 bases and J 1 base; nucleotides not matched to a gene: 5. From germline, CDR1 is SEHNR and CDR2 FQNEAQ (reference sequence).

The gene calls are TRBV19 and TRBJ2-2; 8 positions match TRBD1. Trimming removed 7 bases from V and 6 bases from J; junction bases left unmatched: 10. The CDR3 loop spans 15 amino acids. Germline loops: CDR1 LNHDA, CDR2 SQIVND (reference sequence). CDR3 in DNA: TGTGCCAGTAATATCAGGGGGCAGGACCCCGGGGAGCTGTTTTTT. Protein product: CASNIRGQDPGELFF.

The chain employs TRBV3-1 (or the pseudogene TRBV3-2) and TRBJ2-2; 9 bases match TRBD1. CDR1 LGHDT and CDR2 YNNKEL come from the germline V gene (reference sequence). The CDR3 consists of 17 residues. Losses at the gene ends were 4 bases for V and 2 bases for J; bases not matched to a gene: 8. The CDR3 region has the DNA TGTGCCAGCAGCCCCTTGGGGACAGGGCCTAACACCGGGGAGCTGTTTTTT. The encoded protein is CASSPLGTGPNTGELFF.

The chain employs TRBV5-4 and TRBJ1-2, with D perhaps matching TRBD1 (6 bases). V dropped 0 bases and J dropped 7 bases, with 10 bases sitting between them. CDR3 length equals 13 residues. Germline CDR1 is SGHNT and CDR2 is YYREEE (reference sequence). This CDR3 reads CASSLGRGGGYTF. In DNA, the CDR3 is TGTGCCAGCAGCTTGGGAAGGGGGGGTGGCTACACCTTC. Full variable domain (remainder filled in from reference TRBV5-4 and TRBJ1-2): ETGVTQSPTHLIKTRGQQVTLRCSSQSGHNTVSWYQQALGQGPQFIFQYYREEENGRGNFPPRFSGLQFPNYSSELNVNALELDDSALYLCASSLGRGGGYTFGSGTRLTVV.

The rearrangement joins TRBV15 to TRBJ1-4; no definite D call. The CDR3 length is 15 residues. V lost 0 bases and J lost 5, with 10 bases in between. The germline V gene encodes CDR1 LNHNV and CDR2 YYDKDF (reference sequence). As DNA, the CDR3 is TGTGCCACCAGCAGAGATGAAGAGAACAATGAAAAACTGTTTTTT. Residues: CATSRDEENNEKLFF. The full variable domain, in which reference TRBV15 and TRBJ1-4 provide the parts outside the CDR3, is DAMVIQNPRYQVTQFGKPVTLSCSQTLNHNVMYWYQQKSSQAPKLLFHYYDKDFNNEADTPDNFQSRRPNTSFCFLDIRSPGLGDTAMYLCATSRDEENNEKLFFGSGTQLSVL.

The genes are TRBV7-2 and TRBJ2-1, with 10 bases aligning to TRBD2. The CDR3 is 17 amino acids. V was clipped by 1 base and J by 7 bases; unmatched bases: 10. The germline CDR1 and CDR2 sequences are SGHTA and FQGNSA. The chain's CDR3 is CASSLGGSGRAINEQFF. CDR3 DNA sequence: TGTGCCAGCAGCTTAGGCGGAAGCGGGAGGGCCATAAATGAGCAGTTCTTC.

The V gene is TRBV28, the J gene TRBJ2-7, with 7 positions matching TRBD1. Losses at the gene ends were 5 bases for V and 4 bases for J; bases not matched to a gene: 14. Germline loops: CDR1 MDHEN, CDR2 SYDVKM. The CDR3 sequence is 16 residues long. In DNA form, the CDR3 reads TGTGCCAGCAGTCCAGTAGACAGGGCCATATCTTACGAGCAGTACTTC. Its translation is CASSPVDRAISYEQYF.

This chain uses TRBV3-1 (or the pseudogene TRBV3-2) with TRBJ1-5; 8 bases line up with TRBD1. This CDR3 region has 15 residues. Germline lookup yields CDR1 LGHDT and CDR2 YNNKEL (reference sequence). With 1 base clipped from V and 6 bases from J, the junction kept 5 bases outside the gene matches. CDR3 residues: CASSQGTGLGQPQHF. In DNA, the CDR3 is TGTGCCAGCAGCCAAGGGACAGGGCTCGGTCAGCCCCAGCATTTT.

The rearrangement links TRBV6-4 to TRBJ1-1; D remains unclear. This CDR3 has 13 residues. Germline assignment: CDR1 MRHNA and CDR2 SNTAGT. The V and J ends lost 5 bases and 1 base respectively, with 8 bases between them. CDR3 sequence: CASSREGNTEAFF. The CDR3 DNA reads as TGTGCCAGCAGTAGGGAGGGGAACACTGAAGCTTTCTTT.

The table lists this clone with a count of one. CDR3 sequence (DNA): TGTGCCAGCAGCCAGGGGGGTTGGGAACCCTACGAGCAGTACTTC. Protein product: CASSQGGWEPYEQYF. The chain is built from TRBV11-3 and TRBJ2-7; D possibly corresponds to TRBD1 (7 bases). Germline V gives CDR1 SGHNT, CDR2 YENEEA. The V and J ends lost 5 bases and 2 bases respectively, with 16 bases between them. This CDR3 has 15 amino acids.

The V gene is TRBV7-2, the J gene TRBJ1-1, with 7 positions matching TRBD1. CDR3 size: 16 residues. The junction had 12 bases not matched to a gene; V was cut back by 5 bases and J by 3 bases. Germline lookup yields CDR1 SGHTA and CDR2 FQGNSA. CDR3 DNA sequence: TGTGCCAGCAGCCTAACTTACCTCCAGGGGGACACTGAAGCTTTCTTT. Translated: CASSLTYLQGDTEAFF.

V is TRBV11-2 and J is TRBJ1-2, with 10 bases matching TRBD1. This CDR3 has 15 amino acids. Per germline, CDR1 SGHAT and CDR2 FQNNGV. With V trimmed by 3 bases and J by 3 bases, 4 bases remained unmatched. DNA of the CDR3: TGTGCCAGCAGCTTGTCCGGGACAGGGGACTATGGCTACACCTTC. The encoded protein is CASSLSGTGDYGYTF.

This chain uses TRBV7-6 with TRBJ1-1, with TRBD1 matching 7 bases. The trim removed 5 bases at V and 1 base at J, leaving 10 bases unmatched. CDR3 length: 16 amino acids. CDR1 and CDR2 from the germline V gene are SGHVS and FNYEAQ. The CDR3 sequence is CASSAAPGQPNTEAFF. In DNA form, the CDR3 reads TGTGCCAGCAGCGCAGCCCCGGGACAGCCGAACACTGAAGCTTTCTTT.

This chain links TRBV2 with TRBJ1-3, with D perhaps matching TRBD1 (5 bases). Germline V gene lookup returns CDR1 SNHLY and CDR2 FYNNEI. This CDR3 has 14 amino acids. The germline V and J ends were trimmed by 7 bases and 2 bases, with 12 bases remaining between them. CDR3 region: CASNWQGTGNTIYF. In DNA, the CDR3 is TGTGCCAGCAATTGGCAGGGCACTGGAAACACCATATATTTT.

J is TRBJ2-7 and V is TRBV15; possible D gene TRBD2, 6 bases. Germline V gives CDR1 LNHNV, CDR2 YYDKDF (reference sequence). V lost 0 bases to trimming and J lost 2 bases, with 17 bases between them. The CDR3 spans 17 residues. The CDR3 coding sequence is TGTGCCACCAGCAGAGAGGGGGGATTGGGGCGGCCCTACGAGCAGTACTTC. The encoded protein is CATSREGGLGRPYEQYF.